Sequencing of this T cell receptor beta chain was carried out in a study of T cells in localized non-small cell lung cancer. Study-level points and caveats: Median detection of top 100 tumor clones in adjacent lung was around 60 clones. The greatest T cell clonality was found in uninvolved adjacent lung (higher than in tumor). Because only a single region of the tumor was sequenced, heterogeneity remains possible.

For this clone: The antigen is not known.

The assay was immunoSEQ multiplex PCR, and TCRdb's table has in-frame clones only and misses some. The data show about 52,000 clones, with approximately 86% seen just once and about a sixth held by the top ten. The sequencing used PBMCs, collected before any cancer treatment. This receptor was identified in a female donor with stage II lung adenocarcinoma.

The CDR3 DNA sequence: TGCGCCAGCAGCTTGACAGGGGGCGCCGGGGAGCTGTTTTTT. Translation gives CASSLTGGAGELFF. The chain links TRBV5-1 to TRBJ2-2; 9 bases are shared with TRBD1. The CDR3 has 14 amino acids. Germline V lookup: CDR1 SGHRS, CDR2 YFSETQ. V lost 1 base and J lost 6; bases outside the gene matches: 1.